This T cell receptor beta chain came from a study of OX40 agonist ivuxolimab in advanced cancers. Across the study: Patients received the agonistic anti-OX40 (CD134) antibody ivuxolimab. Patients were treated with intravenous ivuxolimab, dosed at 0.01 to 10 mg/kg and infused every 2 weeks. General study findings and limits: The mean number of expanded clones was higher in CD8+ T cells than in CD4+.

This table comes from immunoSEQ multiplex PCR, and its TCRdb copy is limited to in-frame clones, with some not included. The table records some 41,000 clones, more than 75% of them present only once. CDR1 MGHRA and CDR2 YSYEKL come from the germline V gene. The CDR3 runs 17 residues. V was pared by 1 base and J by 0 bases, with 15 bases between. A remark on this clone: The antigen remains undetermined.

Sequences were derived from CD4+ or CD8+ T cells sorted from blood, sampled in a trial of the OX40 agonist ivuxolimab. The J gene is TRBJ1-1, the V gene TRBV4-1; D is possibly TRBD1 (5 bases). This sequence was found in an adult with an advanced solid tumor such as melanoma, head and neck, liver or kidney cancer. The CDR3 reads CASSQVAGGWMNTEAFF. The CDR3 DNA is TGCGCCAGCAGCCAAGTGGCCGGGGGATGGATGAACACTGAAGCTTTCTTT.